The 8 T cell receptor beta chains given below trace back to one sample, sequenced in a study of CD8+CD57+ T cells in acquired aplastic anemia. Previously, flow cytometry had revealed CD8+CD57+ cell expansion in the patients chosen for sequencing. Genomic DNA templated the TCR beta VDJ and CDR3 profiling. In TCRdb, the reads were re-called with MiXCR into one record per CDR3 protein. This sample has 150,000 to 170,000 distinct CDR3 sequences, with 40% to 65% found just once. Sequencing was carried out using sorted CD4+, CD8+, or CD8+CD57+ T cells (not recorded which) from PBMCs. The receptors derive from a human donor with aplastic anemia.

The table lists this clonotype with a few counts. V usage is TRBV2 and J usage is TRBJ1-1; D possibly corresponds to TRBD1 (5 bases). The V end was cut by 1 base, the J end by 8 bases, with 14 bases between. The germline gives CDR1 SNHLY, CDR2 FYNNEI. CDR3 length: 14 residues. The CDR3 DNA is TGTGCCAGCAGTGAAGTAGGGGAGGTCCACGAAGCTTTCTTT. Amino acid sequence: CASSEVGEVHEAFF. Combining the CDR3 with reference TRBV2 and TRBJ1-1 gives the whole variable domain EPEVTQTPSHQVTQMGQEVILRCVPISNHLYFYWYRQILGQKVEFLVSFYNNEISEKSEIFDDQFSVERPDGSNFTLKIRSTKLEDSAMYFCASSEVGEVHEAFFGQGTRLTVV.

This clonotype was recorded at least ten times. The chain employs TRBV6-2 or TRBV6-3 and TRBJ2-3; the D call may be TRBD1 or TRBD2 (6 bases each). The CDR3 is made up of 17 amino acids. Germline loops: CDR1 MNHEY, CDR2 SVGEGT. The ends were cut back, 6 bases at V and 4 bases at J, with 23 bases in the middle. CDR3 residues: CASRGGGNWGAPDTQYF. Here the CDR3 DNA reads TGTGCCAGCAGGGGTGGCGGGAACTGGGGGGCTCCAGATACGCAGTATTTT.

This clonotype turned up a few times. The V call is TRBV15, the J call TRBJ1-3; D might be TRBD1 (5 bases). The CDR3 has 14 residues. Trimming pared 1 base from V and 7 bases from J, leaving 11 bases between. Germline values: CDR1 LNHNV, CDR2 YYDKDF (reference sequence). The CDR3 here is CATSRGQGLNTIYF. CDR3 bases: TGTGCCACCAGCAGAGGTCAGGGATTGAACACCATATATTTT.

This rearrangement joins TRBV2 to TRBJ2-7; weak D call: TRBD1 (5 bases). This CDR3 has 13 residues. Germline V gene data show CDR1 as SNHLY and CDR2 as FYNNEI. The ends were cut back, 3 bases at V and 7 bases at J, with 13 bases in the middle. CDR3 in amino acids: CASSDARRGEQYF. The CDR3 DNA follows: TGTGCCAGCAGTGACGCTAGAAGGGGTGAGCAGTACTTC.

This clonotype has at least ten counts. The CDR3, as DNA: TGTGCCATCAGTGTACTACAACCGGGGACAGGGGGAAACTATGGCTACACCTTC. Its translation: CAISVLQPGTGGNYGYTF. The gene calls are TRBV10-3 and TRBJ1-2, with 11 bases that match TRBD1. CDR1 is ENHRY, CDR2 SYGVKD, per germline. Trimming took 4 bases from V and 2 from J; bases not matched to a gene: 12. This CDR3 has 18 residues.

The chain recombines TRBV20-1 with TRBJ1-3; D remains unclear. Germline values: CDR1 DFQATT, CDR2 SNEGSKA (reference sequence). Trimming took off 3 bases at V and 4 bases at J, with 4 bases between the two ends. The CDR3 extends over 11 amino acids. The CDR3 is CSASRGNTIYF. CDR3 nucleotide sequence: TGCAGTGCTAGCCGGGGAAACACCATATATTTT.

This clonotype showed up many times. The chain has TRBV9 and TRBJ2-5; perhaps TRBD2 as D (5 bases). The V end was cut by 3 bases, the J end by 5 bases, with 14 bases between. The CDR3 has 14 residues. Germline lookup yields CDR1 SGDLS and CDR2 YYNGEE. The CDR3 DNA sequence: TGTGCCAGCAGCGCGACGGGGATGTGGGAGACCCAGTACTTC. Translation gives CASSATGMWETQYF.

The V call is TRBV10-3, the J call TRBJ2-1; 13 bases are shared with TRBD2. The germline gives CDR1 ENHRY, CDR2 SYGVKD. V trimming: 6 bases; J trimming: 7 bases; junction bases outside the gene matches: 6. The CDR3 totals 15 residues. CDR3: CAIRTGTSGTNEQFF. The CDR3 DNA reads TGTGCCATCAGGACAGGGACTAGCGGGACGAATGAGCAGTTCTTC.